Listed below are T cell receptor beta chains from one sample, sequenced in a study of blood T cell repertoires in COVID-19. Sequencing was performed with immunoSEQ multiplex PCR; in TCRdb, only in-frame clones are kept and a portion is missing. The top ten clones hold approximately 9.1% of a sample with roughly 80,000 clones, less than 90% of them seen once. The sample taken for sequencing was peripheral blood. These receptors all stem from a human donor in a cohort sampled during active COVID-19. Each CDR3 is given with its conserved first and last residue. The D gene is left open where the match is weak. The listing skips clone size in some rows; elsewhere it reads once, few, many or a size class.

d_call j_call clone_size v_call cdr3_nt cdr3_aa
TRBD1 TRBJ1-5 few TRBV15 TGTGCCACCAGCAGAGAACCAGGGGGTTTACAGCCCCAGCATTTT CATSREPGGLQPQHF
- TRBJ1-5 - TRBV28 TGTGCCAGCAGCTGGGGCGGCAATCAGCCCCAGCATTTT CASSWGGNQPQHF
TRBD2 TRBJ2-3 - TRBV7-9 TGTGCCAGCAGCCCGGGACTAGCGGGGGCCATGGATACGCAGTATTTT CASSPGLAGAMDTQYF
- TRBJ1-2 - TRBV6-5 TGTGCCAGCAGCCCATCCCAGGGAGGGCACTATGGCTACACCTTC CASSPSQGGHYGYTF
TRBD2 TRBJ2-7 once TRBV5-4 TGTGCCAGCAGCCGGGGGACTAGCGGGAGCCGCACGTCGGGGGAGCAGTACTTC CASSRGTSGSRTSGEQYF
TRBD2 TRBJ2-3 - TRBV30 TGTGCCTGGCGCGGGGGTTCTACAGATACGCAGTATTTT CAWRGGSTDTQYF
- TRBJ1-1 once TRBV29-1 TGCAGCGTTGGGGAAGGGGAACGGAAAGCTTTCTTT CSVGEGERKAFF
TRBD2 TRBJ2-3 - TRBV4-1 TGCGCCAGCAGTGAGAGACTAGCGGGAGTTCCAGATACGCAGTATTTT CASSERLAGVPDTQYF
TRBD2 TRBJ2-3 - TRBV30 TGTGCCTGGACCCTCGGCCTAGCGGCTACAGATACGCAGTATTTT CAWTLGLAATDTQYF
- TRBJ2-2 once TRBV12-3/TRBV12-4 TGTGCCAGCAGTTTTACTAGTGCCGGGGAGCTGTTTTTT CASSFTSAGELFF
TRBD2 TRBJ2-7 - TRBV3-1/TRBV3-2 TGTGCCAGCAGCAAATACGGGACTAGCGTGGAGAGGCAGTACTTC CASSKYGTSVERQYF
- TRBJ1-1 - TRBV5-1 TGCGCCAGCAGCTTGTTCGGCAGGGGCTCCACTGAAGCTTTCTTT CASSLFGRGSTEAFF
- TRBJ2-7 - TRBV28 TGTGCCAGCAGTTTAAGGGGCCCCTACGAGCAGTACTTC CASSLRGPYEQYF
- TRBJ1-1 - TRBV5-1 TGCGCCAGCAGCTTGAGGGCAGGGATTGGCGCTGAAGCTTTCTTT CASSLRAGIGAEAFF
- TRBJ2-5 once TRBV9 TGTGCCAGCAGCCCCGGAGGGGCCCAGTACTTC CASSPGGAQYF
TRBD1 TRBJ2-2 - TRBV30 TGTGCCTGGGGGGACAGGGGGTGGACCGGGGAGCTGTTTTTT CAWGDRGWTGELFF
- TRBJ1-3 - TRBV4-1 TGCGCCAGCAGCCCCAGGGGCTCTGGAAACACCATATATTTT CASSPRGSGNTIYF
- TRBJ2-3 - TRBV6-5 TGTGCCAGCAGCTCGGGGTATACGCAGTATTTT CASSSGYTQYF
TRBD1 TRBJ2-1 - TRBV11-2 TGTGCCAGCAGCTTTGGGACAGGGGGCAATGAGCAGTTCTTC CASSFGTGGNEQFF
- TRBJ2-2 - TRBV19 TGTGCCAGTAGTATCGGCACCGGGGAGCTGTTTTTT CASSIGTGELFF
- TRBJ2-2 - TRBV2 TGTGCCAGCAGTGCAGGGTACACCGGGGAGCTGTTTTTT CASSAGYTGELFF
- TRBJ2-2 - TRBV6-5 TGTGCCAGCAGTTACGGCAAAACCGGGGAGCTGTTTTTT CASSYGKTGELFF
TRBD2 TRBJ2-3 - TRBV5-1 TGCGCCAGCAGCTTGGTCGGGCTAGCGGGGGGGAGGACAGATACGCAGTATTTT CASSLVGLAGGRTDTQYF
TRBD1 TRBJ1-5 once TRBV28 TGTGCCAGCGGGACAGTGCCCGGGGAGCCCCAGCATTTT CASGTVPGEPQHF
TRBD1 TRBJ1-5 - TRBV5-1 TGCGCCAGCAGCTCCTGGACAGGGGGCTTAGGTAATCAGCCCCAGCATTTT CASSSWTGGLGNQPQHF
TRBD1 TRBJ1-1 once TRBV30 TGTGCCTGGACTGGACAGGTGAACACTGAAGCTTTCTTT CAWTGQVNTEAFF
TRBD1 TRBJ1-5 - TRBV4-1 TGCGCCAGCAGCCCTACAGGGGGCGGTCAGCCCCAGCATTTT CASSPTGGGQPQHF
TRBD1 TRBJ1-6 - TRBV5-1 TGCGCCAGCAGGGTAGCCGGGACAGCATATAATTCACCCCTCCACTTT CASRVAGTAYNSPLHF
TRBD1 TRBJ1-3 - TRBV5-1 TGCGCCAGCAGCCAGGGGACAGGGTCAGGAAACACCATATATTTT CASSQGTGSGNTIYF
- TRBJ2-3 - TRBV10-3 TGTGCCATCAGTGAAGGCGTGGGCCTTAGCACAGATACGCAGTATTTT CAISEGVGLSTDTQYF
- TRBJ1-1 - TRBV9 TGTGCCAGCAGCGTAGGCGCAGGGGCAGCCACTGAAGCTTTCTTT CASSVGAGAATEAFF
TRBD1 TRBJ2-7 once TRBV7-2 TGTGCCAGCAGACAGGGGAACTCCTACGAGCAGTACTTC CASRQGNSYEQYF
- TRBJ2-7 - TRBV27 TGTGCCAGCAGTTACGGGGTGACCTACGAGCAGTACTTC CASSYGVTYEQYF
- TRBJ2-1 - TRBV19 TGTGCCAGTAGTACTCCCCCCTCGGCGGCGAATGAGCAGTTCTTC CASSTPPSAANEQFF
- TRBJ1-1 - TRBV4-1 TGCGCCAGCAGCCAAGTGGGGGCAATGAAGAACACTGAAGCTTTCTTT CASSQVGAMKNTEAFF
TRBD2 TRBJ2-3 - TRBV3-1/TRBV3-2 TGTGCCAGCAGTCCCCCTCGCGGGGGGCCGAGCACAGATACGCAGTATTTT CASSPPRGGPSTDTQYF
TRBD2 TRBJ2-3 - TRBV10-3 TGTGCCATCAGCGCTGATGGGCCAGGGCTAGCGGGGGGTGCAGGGTATTTT CAISADGPGLAGGAGYF
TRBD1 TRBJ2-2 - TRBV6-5 TGTGCCAGCTCCCGACAGGGGGCGGGCACCGGGGAGCTGTTTTTT CASSRQGAGTGELFF
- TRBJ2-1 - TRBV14 TGTGCCAGCAGCCAAGGTCCTAGCAATGAGCAGTTCTTC CASSQGPSNEQFF
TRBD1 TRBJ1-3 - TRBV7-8 TGTGCCAGCAGCACGACAGGGTCCGGAAACACCATATATTTT CASSTTGSGNTIYF
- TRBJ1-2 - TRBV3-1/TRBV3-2 TGTGCCAGCAGCCAAGCTTTGGGGGGACGTGGCTACACCTTC CASSQALGGRGYTF
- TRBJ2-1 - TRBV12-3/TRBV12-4 TGTGCCAGCAGCCCTCAGGGGTATGAGCAGTTCTTC CASSPQGYEQFF
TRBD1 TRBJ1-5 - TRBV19 TGTGCCAGTAGTCTCCAGGGGGGAGGTCAGCCCCAGCATTTT CASSLQGGGQPQHF
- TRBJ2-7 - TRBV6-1 TGTGCCAGCAGTGAAGAGGGGGGGACACCCACCTACGAGCAGTACTTC CASSEEGGTPTYEQYF